The T cell receptor beta chain described here comes from a study of cytomegalovirus exposure and HLA in healthy donors. This clone was counted between two and nine times. PCR involved 60 Vbeta and 13 Jbeta primers. Only in-frame clones appear in the TCRdb table, and some are missing; sequencing was by immunoSEQ multiplex PCR. The sample has 310,000 or so clones, about 87% seen once. The source is a woman younger than 35 in good health and CMV-seronegative. Sequenced input: PBMCs.

The CDR3 DNA is TGCGCCAGCAGCTTGGGACTCTCAGGGGAGACCCAGTACTTC. This codes for CASSLGLSGETQYF. The rearrangement joins TRBV5-1 to TRBJ2-5; tentative D call: TRBD1 (5 bases). CDR3 length equals 14 residues. The germline CDR1 and CDR2 sequences are SGHRS and YFSETQ. Trimming cost V 0 bases and J 5 bases, with 11 bases left between them.